This record concerns one TCR beta chain sequence. Random hexamers were used to reverse transcribe the RNA input (about 0.5 to 1 ug). TCR beta CDR3 was amplified by immunoSEQ multiplex PCR. This amplification extended across 54 Vbeta and 13 Jbeta segments. Each CDR3 protein is one row after TCRdb ran MiXCR on the immunoSEQ multiplex PCR reads. Among under 250,000 distinct CDR3 sequences listed, 90% to 95% were seen once. This sample is part of a study of CD8 T cells in Susac syndrome. TCR beta from blood CD8+ and CD4+ T cells was sequenced. The patients who served as multiple sclerosis controls were treatment-naive and had stable or active relapsing-remitting disease that fulfilled the revised McDonald criteria. V shed 4 bases and J shed 4 bases, with 13 bases lying between them. CDR1 GTSNPN and CDR2 SVGIG come from the germline V gene (reference sequence). The CDR3 covers 13 residues.

This sequence joins TRBV30 and TRBJ1-1; possible D gene TRBD1, 6 bases. The sample taken for sequencing was CD4+ T cells from PBMCs. The sequence was obtained from a human donor with multiple sclerosis. CDR3 residues: CAWTTGSGTEAFF. In nucleotides, the CDR3 is TGTGCCTGGACTACAGGGAGTGGCACTGAAGCTTTCTTT.